Below are 24 T cell receptor beta chains sequenced from a single sample in a study of shared clonotypes between healthy human individuals. Sequencing was performed with immunoSEQ multiplex PCR; in TCRdb, only in-frame clones are kept and a portion is missing. The sample holds hundreds of thousands of clones, approximately 95% seen once. Sample: naive CD4+ T cells sorted from blood. Subset described: CD45RA+ positively selected. Every receptor here comes from a woman in her 30s in good health.

The V and J genes are TRBV23-1 and TRBJ1-1, with a tentative D call TRBD1 (5 bases). TRBV23-1 is given ORF status, its function remaining uncertain. Trimming took 3 bases from V and 6 from J, leaving 14 bases between them. This CDR3 has 14 amino acids. The CDR3 DNA sequence: TGCGCCAGCAGTCACCCTAGGTTAGGGGCTGAAGCTTTCTTT. Protein: CASSHPRLGAEAFF.

The table lists this clone with a count of one. The chain joins TRBV28 to TRBJ2-2; 9 bases are shared with TRBD2. Germline V lookup: CDR1 MDHEN, CDR2 SYDVKM. The length of the CDR3 is 15 residues. J gave up 4 bases and V 7 bases, and 7 bases lay outside the gene matches. This CDR3 reads CASIPAGGPTGELFF. CDR3 in DNA: TGTGCCAGCATCCCCGCGGGAGGGCCCACCGGGGAGCTGTTTTTT.

The CDR3 loop is CASSTSRRMYEQYF. In DNA, the CDR3 is TGTGCCAGTAGTACTAGTCGACGGATGTACGAGCAGTACTTC. The chain links TRBV19 to TRBJ2-7, with D unclear. With 4 bases removed from V and 4 bases from J, the gap between germline ends came to 14 bases. CDR1 is LNHDA and CDR2 is SQIVND in the germline V gene (reference sequence). The CDR3 extends over 14 amino acids.

The V and J genes are TRBV4-1 and TRBJ2-7, with a tentative D call TRBD1 (5 bases). The CDR3 contains 14 residues. The germline V gene encodes CDR1 MGHRA and CDR2 YSYEKL. The V end lost 1 base, the J end lost 3 bases, and 10 bases lay between the germline ends. The chain's CDR3 is CASSQAAGYYEQYF. The CDR3, as DNA: TGCGCCAGCAGCCAAGCGGCAGGGTACTACGAGCAGTACTTC.

This CDR3 is CASSPGFASQYF. As DNA, the CDR3 is TGTGCCAGCAGTCCAGGCTTTGCCAGTCAGTACTTC. V and J are TRBV28 and TRBJ2-7; no reliable D call. V shed 5 bases and J shed 10 bases, with 15 bases lying between them. The CDR3 is 12 residues long. The germline V gene encodes CDR1 MDHEN and CDR2 SYDVKM.

This CDR3 reads CASSTAQGTIPLHF. The CDR3 DNA is TGTGCCAGTAGTACGGCCCAGGGGACGATACCCCTCCACTTT. The chain is built from TRBV19 and TRBJ1-6; possible D gene TRBD1, 6 bases. This CDR3 is built from 14 residues. The germline V and J ends were trimmed by 4 bases and 12 bases, with 16 bases remaining between them. Germline assignment: CDR1 LNHDA and CDR2 SQIVND (reference sequence).

The gene calls are TRBV11-2 and TRBJ2-3; 12 bases line up with TRBD2. This CDR3 has 19 amino acids. V lost 5 bases to trimming and J lost 6 bases; unmatched junction nucleotides: 18. Germline values: CDR1 SGHAT, CDR2 FQNNGV. The CDR3 loop reads CASSTRGGASGRALDTQYF. For the CDR3, the DNA is TGTGCCAGCAGCACCCGAGGCGGGGCTAGCGGGAGGGCATTGGATACGCAGTATTTT.

The chain joins TRBV7-3 to TRBJ1-2, with 12 bases that match TRBD1. This CDR3 is built from 16 residues. Germline lookup yields CDR1 SGHTA and CDR2 FQGTGA. The V and J ends lost 2 bases and 9 bases, in that order; junction bases with no gene match: 10. CDR3 sequence: CASSLLRDRGRVRYTF. In nucleotides, the CDR3 is TGTGCCAGCAGCTTATTAAGGGACAGGGGGCGAGTCCGCTACACCTTC.

CDR3 DNA sequence: TGTGCCAGAAGGACAGGGGGTGCGAACACCGGGGAGCTGTTTTTT. This gives the protein CARRTGGANTGELFF. This sequence joins TRBV2 and TRBJ2-2; 10 nucleotides match TRBD1. Germline V lookup: CDR1 SNHLY, CDR2 FYNNEI. The ends lost 9 bases at V and 0 bases at J; junction bases unmatched: 4. This CDR3 has 15 residues.

Regarding this clone: The sample contains more than one DNA sequence encoding this CDR3. This chain joins TRBV6-4 and TRBJ2-2; D is undetermined. The V end lost 4 bases, the J end lost 2 bases, and 2 bases lay between the germline ends. Germline V gene data show CDR1 as MRHNA and CDR2 as SNTAGT. This CDR3 has 12 residues. The CDR3 DNA reads as TGTGCCAGCAGTGGAAACACCGGGGAGCTGTTTTTT. Amino acids: CASSGNTGELFF.

The J gene is TRBJ1-5, the V gene TRBV5-8; D not certain. The CDR3 consists of 13 residues. CDR1 and CDR2 from the germline V gene are SGHTS and YDEGEE. Trimming removed 0 bases at V and 7 bases at J, with 8 bases between. Here the CDR3 reads CASSLGVQQPQHF. CDR3 in DNA: TGTGCCAGCAGCTTGGGGGTTCAACAGCCCCAGCATTTT.

This chain joins TRBV18 and TRBJ1-1, with D possibly being TRBD1 (6 bases). The germline V and J ends were trimmed by 6 bases and 1 base, with 9 bases remaining between them. Germline-derived CDR1 and CDR2 are KGHSH and LQKENI. The CDR3 length is 13 residues. CDR3 DNA: TGTGCCAGCTCGTCGACAGGGAACACTGAAGCTTTCTTT. This translates into CASSSTGNTEAFF.

The chain recombines TRBV5-4 with TRBJ2-7, with 9 nucleotides matching TRBD2. Trimming removed 1 base from V and 5 bases from J; junction bases left unmatched: 19. Germline V gives CDR1 SGHNT, CDR2 YYREEE (reference sequence). This CDR3 contains 19 residues. The CDR3: CASSLTLTPRGGRVHEQYF. For the CDR3, the DNA is TGTGCCAGCAGCTTGACTCTAACCCCTCGGGGCGGGAGGGTCCACGAGCAGTACTTC.

This rearrangement joins TRBV6-1 to TRBJ1-5, with D possibly matching TRBD1 (6 bases). The CDR3 is 17 residues long. The germline CDR1 and CDR2 sequences are MNHNS and SASEGT. V was trimmed by 4 bases and J by 4 bases, leaving 20 bases between them. CDR3 amino acids: CASSGFLGGTGNQPQHF. The DNA of the CDR3 is TGTGCCAGCAGTGGTTTCTTGGGTGGAACAGGGAATCAGCCCCAGCATTTT.

The chain combines TRBV5-1 with TRBJ2-7; D possibly corresponds to TRBD1 (6 bases). CDR3 length: 14 residues. Germline V gives CDR1 SGHRS, CDR2 YFSETQ. Trimming left V 4 bases short and J 2 bases short, with 13 bases between. The CDR3 reads CASSEGQQTYEQYF. In DNA form, the CDR3 reads TGCGCCAGCAGCGAAGGACAGCAGACCTACGAGCAGTACTTC.

V and J are TRBV28 and TRBJ1-2, with TRBD1 matching 8 bases. Germline V gives CDR1 MDHEN, CDR2 SYDVKM. This CDR3 has 15 residues. Unmatched junction bases numbered 8, after V lost 1 base and J lost 7 bases. The CDR3 reads CASSLLFPGGRGYTF. CDR3 sequence (DNA): TGTGCCAGCAGTTTATTGTTCCCAGGGGGCCGTGGCTACACCTTC.

V usage is TRBV7-9 and J usage is TRBJ2-1; the match to TRBD2 covers 13 bases. After removal of 5 bases from V and 6 bases from J, the junction contained 4 bases not matched to a gene. CDR1 is SEHNR and CDR2 is FQNEAQ in the germline V gene (reference sequence). This CDR3 region has 15 residues. The CDR3 DNA reads as TGTGCCAGCAGCCCCGGGACTAGCGGGACCAATGAGCAGTTCTTC. Residues: CASSPGTSGTNEQFF. Combining the CDR3 with reference TRBV7-9 and TRBJ2-1 gives the whole variable domain DTGVSQNPRHKITKRGQNVTFRCDPISEHNRLYWYRQTLGQGPEFLTYFQNEAQLEKSRLLSDRFSAERPKGSFSTLEIQRTEQGDSAMYLCASSPGTSGTNEQFFGPGTRLTVL.

V is TRBV19 and J is TRBJ2-3; 7 positions agree with TRBD1. CDR1 is LNHDA, CDR2 SQIVND, per germline (reference sequence). V lost 6 bases, J lost 5 bases, and 2 bases stayed unmatched. The length of the CDR3 is 12 residues. The CDR3 protein is CASRRQGDTQYF. The CDR3 DNA follows: TGTGCCAGTAGACGACAGGGAGATACGCAGTATTTT.

The chain recombines TRBV7-9 with TRBJ2-1; D possibly corresponds to TRBD2 (7 bases). The V end was cut by 5 bases, the J end by 4 bases, with 21 bases between. The CDR3 covers 17 residues. The germline V gene encodes CDR1 SEHNR and CDR2 FQNEAQ (reference sequence). The CDR3 DNA is TGTGCCAGCAGCCTCCCCGGGGGGCCTCCGGGATACAATGAGCAGTTCTTC. As protein: CASSLPGGPPGYNEQFF.

The V gene is TRBV2, the J gene TRBJ2-6, with D unclear. With 4 bases removed from V and 0 bases from J, the gap between germline ends came to 13 bases. The CDR3 extends over 17 amino acids. CDR1 is SNHLY, CDR2 FYNNEI, per germline. The CDR3 reads CASSGKGSLSGANVLTF. The CDR3 coding sequence is TGTGCCAGCAGTGGGAAGGGCAGTCTCTCTGGGGCCAACGTCCTGACTTTC.

The rearrangement joins TRBV12-2 to TRBJ2-6; the table names TRBD1, a call not compared with the DNA. TRBV12-2 constitutes a pseudogene. This CDR3 comprises 17 residues. This CDR3 reads CASRFRDREPGANVLTF. CDR3 nucleotide sequence: TGTGCAAGTCGCTTCCGGGACAGGGAGCCTGGGGCCAACGTCCTGACTTTC.

The chain carries TRBV5-4 and TRBJ2-7; TRBD2 agrees at 7 bases. Looked up from germline, CDR1 is SGHNT and CDR2 is YYREEE (reference sequence). The CDR3 spans 15 residues. The V and J ends lost 3 bases and 5 bases, in that order; junction bases with no gene match: 11. CDR3 nucleotides: TGTGCCAGCAGCTGGGGGGGTCGGGCCGGCCACGAGCAGTACTTC. It specifies CASSWGGRAGHEQYF.

J is TRBJ1-2 and V is TRBV28; no clear D gene. V lost 6 bases and J lost 5, with 10 bases in between. The V gene's germline CDR1 is MDHEN and CDR2 SYDVKM. The CDR3 covers 12 residues. The CDR3 DNA follows: TGTGCCAGCAGCCAAAAGGGATATGGCTACACCTTC. As protein: CASSQKGYGYTF.

CDR3 in DNA: TGTGCCAGCAGTTTAGCACAGGCAAACACTGAAGCTTTCTTT. It codes for CASSLAQANTEAFF. The chain couples TRBV28 to TRBJ1-1, with a tentative D call TRBD1 (5 bases). Per the germline V gene, CDR1 is MDHEN and CDR2 is SYDVKM. CDR3 length: 14 amino acids. The ends were cut back, 2 bases at V and 2 bases at J, with 9 bases in the middle. Combining the CDR3 with reference TRBV28 and TRBJ1-1 gives the whole variable domain DVKVTQSSRYLVKRTGEKVFLECVQDMDHENMFWYRQDPGLGLRLIYFSYDVKMKEKGDIPEGYSVSREKKERFSLILESASTNQTSMYLCASSLAQANTEAFFGQGTRLTVV.